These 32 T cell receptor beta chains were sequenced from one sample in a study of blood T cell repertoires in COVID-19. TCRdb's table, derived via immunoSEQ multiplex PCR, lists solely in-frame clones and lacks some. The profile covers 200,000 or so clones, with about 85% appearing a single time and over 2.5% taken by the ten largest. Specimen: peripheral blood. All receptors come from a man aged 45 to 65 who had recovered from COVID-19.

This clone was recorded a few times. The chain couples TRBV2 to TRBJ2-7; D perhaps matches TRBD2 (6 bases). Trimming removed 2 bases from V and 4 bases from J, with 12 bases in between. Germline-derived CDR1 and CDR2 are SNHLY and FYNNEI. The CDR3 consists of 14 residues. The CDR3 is CASSERDWRYEQYF. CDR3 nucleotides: TGTGCCAGCAGTGAACGGGACTGGAGATACGAGCAGTACTTC.

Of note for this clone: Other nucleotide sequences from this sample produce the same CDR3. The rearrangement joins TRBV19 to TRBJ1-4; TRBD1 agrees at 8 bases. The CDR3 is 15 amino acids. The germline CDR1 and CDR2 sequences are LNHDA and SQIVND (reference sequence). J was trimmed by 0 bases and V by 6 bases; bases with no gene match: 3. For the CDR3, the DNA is TGTGCCAGTAGCGACAGGGGTGCAACTAATGAAAAACTGTTTTTT. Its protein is CASSDRGATNEKLFF.

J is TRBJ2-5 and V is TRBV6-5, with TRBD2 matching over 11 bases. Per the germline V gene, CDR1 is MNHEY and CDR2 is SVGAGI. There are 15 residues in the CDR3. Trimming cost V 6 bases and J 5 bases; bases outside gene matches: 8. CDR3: CASRTSGSSVETQYF. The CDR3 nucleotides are TGTGCCAGCAGAACTAGCGGGAGCAGTGTGGAGACCCAGTACTTC.

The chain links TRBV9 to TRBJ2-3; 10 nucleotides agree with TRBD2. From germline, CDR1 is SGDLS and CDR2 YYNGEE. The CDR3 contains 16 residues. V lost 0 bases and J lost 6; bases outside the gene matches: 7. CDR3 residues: CASSVGLAGVGDTQYF. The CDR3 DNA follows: TGTGCCAGCAGCGTAGGGCTAGCGGGAGTCGGCGATACGCAGTATTTT.

The CDR3 spells CASSLTGVGTDTQYF. DNA of the CDR3: TGTGCCAGCAGTTTAACGGGAGTGGGCACAGATACGCAGTATTTT. V gene TRBV28 combines with J gene TRBJ2-3; D may be TRBD2 (6 bases). V was pared by 2 bases and J by 1 base, with 10 bases between. Germline V CDR1 and CDR2: MDHEN, SYDVKM. The CDR3 loop spans 15 amino acids.

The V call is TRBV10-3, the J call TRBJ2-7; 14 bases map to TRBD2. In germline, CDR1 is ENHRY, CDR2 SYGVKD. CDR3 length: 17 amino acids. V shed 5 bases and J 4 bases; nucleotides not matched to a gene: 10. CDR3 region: CAISIGTSGSFGYEQYF. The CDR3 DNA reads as TGTGCCATCAGTATAGGGACTAGCGGGAGTTTTGGGTACGAGCAGTACTTC.

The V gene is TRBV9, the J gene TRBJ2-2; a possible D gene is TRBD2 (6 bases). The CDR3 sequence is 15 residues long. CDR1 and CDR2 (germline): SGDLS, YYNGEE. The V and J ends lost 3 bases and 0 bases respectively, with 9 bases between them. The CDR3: CASSAGTANTGELFF. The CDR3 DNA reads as TGTGCCAGCAGCGCCGGGACTGCGAACACCGGGGAGCTGTTTTTT.

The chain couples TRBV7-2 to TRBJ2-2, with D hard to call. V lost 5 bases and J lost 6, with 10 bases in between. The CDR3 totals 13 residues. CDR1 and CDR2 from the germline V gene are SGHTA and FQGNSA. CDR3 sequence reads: CASSGRGAGELFF. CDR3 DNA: TGTGCCAGCAGCGGTAGAGGAGCCGGGGAGCTGTTTTTT. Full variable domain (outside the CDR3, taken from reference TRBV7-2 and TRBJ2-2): GAGVSQSPSNKVTEKGKDVELRCDPISGHTALYWYRQSLGQGLEFLIYFQGNSAPDKSGLPSDRFSAERTGGSVSTLTIQRTQQEDSAVYLCASSGRGAGELFFGEGSRLTVL.

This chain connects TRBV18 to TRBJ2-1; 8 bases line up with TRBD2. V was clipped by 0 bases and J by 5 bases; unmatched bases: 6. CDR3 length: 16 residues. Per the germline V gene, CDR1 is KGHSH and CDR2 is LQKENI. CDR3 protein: CASSPPFGGANNEQFF. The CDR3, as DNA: TGTGCCAGCTCACCACCGTTCGGGGGGGCGAACAATGAGCAGTTCTTC. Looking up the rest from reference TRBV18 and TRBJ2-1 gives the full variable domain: NAGVMQNPRHLVRRRGQEARLRCSPMKGHSHVYWYRQLPEEGLKFMVYLQKENIIDESGMPKERFSAEFPKEGPSILRIQQVVRGDSAAYFCASSPPFGGANNEQFFGPGTRLTVL.

The chain's CDR3 is CASSQDLLANEQFF. The CDR3 nucleotides read TGTGCCAGCAGCCAAGACCTTCTAGCGAATGAGCAGTTCTTC. This rearrangement joins TRBV14 to TRBJ2-1, with D maybe TRBD2 (6 bases). The CDR3 runs to 14 residues. In germline, CDR1 is SGHDN, CDR2 FVKESK. Trimming cost V 0 bases and J 7 bases, with 10 bases left between them.

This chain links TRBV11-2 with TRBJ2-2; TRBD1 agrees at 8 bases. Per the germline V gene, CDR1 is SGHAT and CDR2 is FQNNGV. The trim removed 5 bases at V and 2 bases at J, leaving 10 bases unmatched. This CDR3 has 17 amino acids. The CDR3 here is CASSQQQGVINTGELFF. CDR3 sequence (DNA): TGTGCCAGCAGCCAGCAACAGGGGGTGATAAACACCGGGGAGCTGTTTTTT.

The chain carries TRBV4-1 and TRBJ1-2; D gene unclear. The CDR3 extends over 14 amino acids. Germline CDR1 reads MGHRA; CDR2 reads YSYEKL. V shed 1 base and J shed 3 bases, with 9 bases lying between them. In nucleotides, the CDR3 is TGCGCCAGCAGCCAAGGGGTGGGCGACTATGGCTACACCTTC. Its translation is CASSQGVGDYGYTF.

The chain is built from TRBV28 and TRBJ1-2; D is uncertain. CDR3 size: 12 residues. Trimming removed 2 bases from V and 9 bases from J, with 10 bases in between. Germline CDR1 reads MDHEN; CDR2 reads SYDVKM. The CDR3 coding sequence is TGTGCCAGCAGTTTAGGGTTCGGGAGCTACACCTTC. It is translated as CASSLGFGSYTF.

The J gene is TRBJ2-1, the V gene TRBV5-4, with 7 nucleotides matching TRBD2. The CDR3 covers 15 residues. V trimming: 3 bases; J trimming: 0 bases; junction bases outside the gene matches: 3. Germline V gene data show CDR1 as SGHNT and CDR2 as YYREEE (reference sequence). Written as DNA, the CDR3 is TGTGCCAGCAGCTCCCGGGACTACTCCTACAATGAGCAGTTCTTC. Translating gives CASSSRDYSYNEQFF.

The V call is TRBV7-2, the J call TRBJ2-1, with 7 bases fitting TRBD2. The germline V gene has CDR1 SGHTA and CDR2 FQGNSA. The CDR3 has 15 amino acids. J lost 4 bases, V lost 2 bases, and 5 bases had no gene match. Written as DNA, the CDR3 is TGTGCCAGCAGCTTAAGTGGGGACTATTACAATGAGCAGTTCTTC. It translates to CASSLSGDYYNEQFF. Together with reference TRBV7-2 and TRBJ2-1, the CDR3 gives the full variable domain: GAGVSQSPSNKVTEKGKDVELRCDPISGHTALYWYRQSLGQGLEFLIYFQGNSAPDKSGLPSDRFSAERTGGSVSTLTIQRTQQEDSAVYLCASSLSGDYYNEQFFGPGTRLTVL.

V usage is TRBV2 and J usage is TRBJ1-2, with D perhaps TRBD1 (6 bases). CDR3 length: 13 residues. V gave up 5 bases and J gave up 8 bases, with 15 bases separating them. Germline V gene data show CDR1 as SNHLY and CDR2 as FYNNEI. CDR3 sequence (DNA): TGTGCCAGCAGTCCACAGGGCCTCTTGGGCTACACCTTC. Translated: CASSPQGLLGYTF.

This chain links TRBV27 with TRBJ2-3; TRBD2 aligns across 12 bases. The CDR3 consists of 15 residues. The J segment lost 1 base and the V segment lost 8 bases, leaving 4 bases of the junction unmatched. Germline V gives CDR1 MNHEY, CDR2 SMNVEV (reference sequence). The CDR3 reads CASHGLAGRTDTQYF. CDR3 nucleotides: TGTGCCAGCCACGGACTAGCGGGACGCACAGATACGCAGTATTTT.

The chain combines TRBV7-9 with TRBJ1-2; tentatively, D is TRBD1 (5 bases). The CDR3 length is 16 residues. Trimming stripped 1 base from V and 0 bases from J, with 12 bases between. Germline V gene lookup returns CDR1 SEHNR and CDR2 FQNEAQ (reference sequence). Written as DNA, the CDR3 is TGTGCCAGCAGCTTAGGGGGCTCAGAGTCTAACTATGGCTACACCTTC. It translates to CASSLGGSESNYGYTF.

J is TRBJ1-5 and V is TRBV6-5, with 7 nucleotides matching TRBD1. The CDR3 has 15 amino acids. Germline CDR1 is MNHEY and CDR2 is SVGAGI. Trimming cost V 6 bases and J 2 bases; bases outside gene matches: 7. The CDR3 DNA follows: TGTGCCAGCAGCCAAATCGGACAGGGCAATCAGCCCCAGCATTTT. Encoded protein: CASSQIGQGNQPQHF.

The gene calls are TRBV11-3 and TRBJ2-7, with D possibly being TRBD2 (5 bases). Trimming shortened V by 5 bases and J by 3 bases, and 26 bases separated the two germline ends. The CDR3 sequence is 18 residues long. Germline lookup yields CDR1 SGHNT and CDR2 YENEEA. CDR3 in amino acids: CASSPNPGPQLVVYEQYF. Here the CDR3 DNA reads TGTGCCAGCAGCCCAAACCCCGGACCCCAACTAGTCGTCTACGAGCAGTACTTC. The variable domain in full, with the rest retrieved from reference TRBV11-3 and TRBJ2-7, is EAGVVQSPRYKIIEKKQPVAFWCNPISGHNTLYWYLQNLGQGPELLIRYENEEAVDDSQLPKDRFSAERLKGVDSTLKIQPAELGDSAVYLCASSPNPGPQLVVYEQYFGPGTRLTVT.

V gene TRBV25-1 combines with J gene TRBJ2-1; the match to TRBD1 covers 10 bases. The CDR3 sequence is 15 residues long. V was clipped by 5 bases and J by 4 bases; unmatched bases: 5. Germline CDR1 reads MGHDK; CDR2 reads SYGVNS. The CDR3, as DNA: TGTGCCAGCAGTCGACAGGGGGCTCGTTACAATGAGCAGTTCTTC. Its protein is CASSRQGARYNEQFF.

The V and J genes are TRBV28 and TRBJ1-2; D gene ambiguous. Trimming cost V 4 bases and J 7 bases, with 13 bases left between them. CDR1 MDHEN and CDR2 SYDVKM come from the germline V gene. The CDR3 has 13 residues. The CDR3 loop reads CASSSPGLGGYTF. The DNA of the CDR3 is TGTGCCAGCAGTTCCCCCGGTCTCGGTGGCTACACCTTC.

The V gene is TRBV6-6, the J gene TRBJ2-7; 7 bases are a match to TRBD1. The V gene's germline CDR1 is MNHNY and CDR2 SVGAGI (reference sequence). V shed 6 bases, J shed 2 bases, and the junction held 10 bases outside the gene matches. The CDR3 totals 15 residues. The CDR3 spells CASRPSGTATYEQYF. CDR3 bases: TGTGCCAGCAGGCCTTCCGGGACAGCCACCTACGAGCAGTACTTC.

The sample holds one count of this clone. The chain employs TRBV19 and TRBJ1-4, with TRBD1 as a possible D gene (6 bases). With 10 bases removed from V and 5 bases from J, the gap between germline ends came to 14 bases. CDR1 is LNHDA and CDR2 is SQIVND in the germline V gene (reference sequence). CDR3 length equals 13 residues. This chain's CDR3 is CAKKGQGNEKLFF. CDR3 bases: TGTGCCAAAAAGGGGCAGGGGAATGAAAAACTGTTTTTT.

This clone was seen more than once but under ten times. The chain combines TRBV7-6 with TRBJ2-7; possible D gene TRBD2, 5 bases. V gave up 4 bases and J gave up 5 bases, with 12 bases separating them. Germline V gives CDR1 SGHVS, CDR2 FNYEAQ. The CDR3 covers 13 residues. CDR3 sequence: CASSYERGDEQYF. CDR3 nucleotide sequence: TGTGCCAGCAGCTACGAACGGGGAGACGAGCAGTACTTC.

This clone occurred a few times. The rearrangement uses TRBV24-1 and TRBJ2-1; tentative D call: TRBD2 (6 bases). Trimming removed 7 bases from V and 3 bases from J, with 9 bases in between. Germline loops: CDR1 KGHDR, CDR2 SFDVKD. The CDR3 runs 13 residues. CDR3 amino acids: CATSRRGYNEQFF. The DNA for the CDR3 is TGTGCCACCAGCAGGAGGGGCTACAATGAGCAGTTCTTC.

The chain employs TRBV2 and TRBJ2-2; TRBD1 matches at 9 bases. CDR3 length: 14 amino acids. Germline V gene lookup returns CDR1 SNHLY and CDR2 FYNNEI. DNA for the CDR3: TGTGCAATGGCTGGGACAGGGTCTACCGGGGAGCTGTTTTTT. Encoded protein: CAMAGTGSTGELFF.

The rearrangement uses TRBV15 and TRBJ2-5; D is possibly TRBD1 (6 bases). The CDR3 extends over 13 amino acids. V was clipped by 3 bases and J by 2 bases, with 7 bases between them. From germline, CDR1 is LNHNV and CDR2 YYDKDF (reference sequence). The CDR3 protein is CATSSTGQETQYF. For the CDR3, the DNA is TGTGCCACCAGCAGTACAGGGCAAGAGACCCAGTACTTC.

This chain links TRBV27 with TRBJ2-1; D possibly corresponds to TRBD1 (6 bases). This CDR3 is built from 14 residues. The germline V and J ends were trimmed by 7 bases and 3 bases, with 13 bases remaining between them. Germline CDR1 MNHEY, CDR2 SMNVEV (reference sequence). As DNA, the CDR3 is TGTGCCAGCACCCCTGGGGGCCTCTACAATGAGCAGTTCTTC. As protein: CASTPGGLYNEQFF.

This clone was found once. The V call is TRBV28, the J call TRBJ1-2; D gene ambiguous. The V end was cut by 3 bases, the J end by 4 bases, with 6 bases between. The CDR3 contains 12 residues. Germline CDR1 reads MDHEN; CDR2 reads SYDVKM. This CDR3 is CASSLRAYGYTF. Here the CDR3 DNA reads TGTGCCAGCAGTTTGAGGGCCTATGGCTACACCTTC.

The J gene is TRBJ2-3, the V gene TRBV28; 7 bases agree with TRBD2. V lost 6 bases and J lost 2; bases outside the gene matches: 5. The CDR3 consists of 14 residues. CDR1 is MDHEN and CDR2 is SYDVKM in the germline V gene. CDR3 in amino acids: CASRFSGNTDTQYF. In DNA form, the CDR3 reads TGTGCCAGCAGGTTCAGCGGGAACACAGATACGCAGTATTTT.

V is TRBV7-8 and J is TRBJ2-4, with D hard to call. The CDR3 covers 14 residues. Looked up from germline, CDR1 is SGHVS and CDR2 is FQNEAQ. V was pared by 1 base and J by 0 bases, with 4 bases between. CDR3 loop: CASSLDGAKNIQYF. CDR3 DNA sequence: TGTGCCAGCAGCTTAGACGGAGCCAAAAACATTCAGTACTTC.